This T cell receptor (beta chain) was captured by sequencing in a study of preoperative IRX-2 immunotherapy in early breast cancer. Treatment indicated: preoperative locoregional IRX-2 cytokine immunotherapy. Patients received preoperative, locoregional IRX-2 cytokine immunotherapy in a phase Ib study. Germline values: CDR1 MNHGY, CDR2 SAAAGT. V lost 7 bases and J lost 2, with 9 bases in between. The CDR3 totals 13 residues. This table comes from immunoSEQ multiplex PCR, and its TCRdb copy is limited to in-frame clones, with some not included. This sample has around 10,000 clones; 75% to 90% occur once, and the top ten carry roughly 5.6%.

The sequence was obtained from a human donor with breast cancer. The specimen was lymph node tissue, collected before IRX-2 immunotherapy. V is TRBV6-8 and J is TRBJ1-5, with D hard to call. The CDR3 DNA reads TGTGCCAGCATCAAGGGAGGCAATCAGCCCCAGCATTTT. Its protein is CASIKGGNQPQHF.